A single sample gave rise to the 14 T cell receptor beta chains below, sequenced in a study of T cells in Graves' hyperthyroidism and ophthalmopathy. RNA transcripts were the template for amplifying TCR beta CDR3 regions. Using the HTBI primer set, a first-round RT-PCR was run on the TCR CDR3. TCRdb ran MiXCR on the multiplex PCR reads and lists one entry per CDR3 protein. The sample shows about 400,000 distinct CDR3 sequences, approximately 15% of them seen only once. The sequenced sample consisted of blood. The receptors stem from a woman aged 25 to 39 with Graves' ophthalmopathy.

This clonotype came up a few times. The rearrangement links TRBV12-3 or TRBV12-4 to TRBJ2-5, with 8 positions matching TRBD2. This CDR3 is built from 15 residues. After removal of 3 bases from V and 5 bases from J, the junction contained 8 bases not matched to a gene. CDR3 DNA sequence: TGTGCCAGCAGTTTTAAGAGTCCGGGGGGGGAGACCCAGTACTTC. This gives the protein CASSFKSPGGETQYF.

In the case of this clonotype: A read error is possible here, since a much larger clone lies one base away. CDR3 in amino acids: CASSPGGGGTHYF. CDR3 bases: TGTGCCAGCAGTCCGGGGGGCGGAGGGACCCATTACTTC. This chain joins TRBV6-1 and TRBJ2-5, with D perhaps matching TRBD2 (7 bases). The CDR3 contains 13 residues. Germline CDR1 reads MNHNS; CDR2 reads SASEGT.

This clonotype was counted ten times or more. The genes are TRBV30 and TRBJ1-5; D perhaps matches TRBD1 (5 bases). Germline CDR1 reads GTSNPN; CDR2 reads SVGIG (reference sequence). Trimming stripped 0 bases from V and 6 bases from J, with 15 bases between. The CDR3 runs 15 residues. Here the CDR3 DNA reads TGTGCCTGGAGTGTAGTGGCAGGGTCTGCTCAGCCCCAGCATTTT. It specifies CAWSVVAGSAQPQHF.

This clonotype was recorded many times. This chain joins TRBV7-8 and TRBJ1-1, with no clear D. Germline lookup yields CDR1 SGHVS and CDR2 FQNEAQ. This CDR3 comprises 13 residues. Trimming shortened V by 3 bases and J by 6 bases, and 11 bases separated the two germline ends. CDR3 region: CASSFGPRAEAFF. CDR3 bases: TGTGCCAGCAGCTTCGGCCCTAGGGCTGAAGCTTTCTTT.

This clonotype came up many times. J is TRBJ1-1 and V is TRBV10-3; no clear D gene. Germline V CDR1 and CDR2: ENHRY, SYGVKD. CDR3 length equals 15 residues. V lost 3 bases and J 1 base, leaving 12 bases between the germline ends. CDR3 bases: TGTGCCATCAGTGATTTAAGGCCACCGAACACTGAAGCTTTCTTT. This gives the protein CAISDLRPPNTEAFF.

The chain links TRBV7-3 to TRBJ2-7, with TRBD1 matching 7 bases. Germline V lookup: CDR1 SGHTA, CDR2 FQGTGA. CDR3 size: 16 residues. Trimming took 5 bases from V and 2 from J; bases not matched to a gene: 12. CDR3 bases: TGTGCCAGCAGCACCAAAGACAGGGATTACGCCTACGAGCAGTACTTC. This sequence encodes CASSTKDRDYAYEQYF.

This clonotype has a count of ten or more. The chain has TRBV24-1 and TRBJ2-1; D uncertain. Germline assignment: CDR1 KGHDR and CDR2 SFDVKD. V was trimmed by 0 bases and J by 0 bases, leaving 11 bases between them. The CDR3 runs 17 residues. In nucleotides, the CDR3 is TGTGCCACCAGTGATTTGAATCCGGTAAGCTCCTACAATGAGCAGTTCTTC. Encoded protein: CATSDLNPVSSYNEQFF.

The DNA for the CDR3 is TGTGCCACCAGCAGAGTAGGCTCTGATACGCAGTATTTT. Its translation: CATSRVGSDTQYF. The V call is TRBV15, the J call TRBJ2-3; D gene unclear. The CDR3 covers 13 residues. Trimming stripped 1 base from V and 6 bases from J, with 8 bases between. Germline CDR1 reads LNHNV; CDR2 reads YYDKDF (reference sequence).

This clonotype has more than one count but fewer than ten. The chain recombines TRBV2 with TRBJ2-7; D is tentatively TRBD1 or TRBD2 (5 bases each). V dropped 5 bases and J dropped 0 bases, with 11 bases sitting between them. Germline loops: CDR1 SNHLY, CDR2 FYNNEI. The CDR3 contains 14 residues. CDR3: CASSRGSTSYEQYF. The CDR3, as DNA: TGTGCCAGCAGTCGGGGCAGCACCTCCTACGAGCAGTACTTC.

CDR3 in DNA: TGTGCCAGCAGCTTCCTCAGGCCGGGGGGAGGCACAGATACGCAGTATTTT. It is translated as CASSFLRPGGGTDTQYF. V usage is TRBV13 and J usage is TRBJ2-3; TRBD2 agrees at 7 bases. CDR1 is PRHDT and CDR2 is FYEKMQ in the germline V gene (reference sequence). The CDR3 has 17 amino acids. V gave up 3 bases and J gave up 1 base; unmatched junction bases: 10.

The sample holds many counts of this clonotype. The J gene is TRBJ1-5, the V gene TRBV12-3 or TRBV12-4; 9 bases match TRBD1. The J segment lost 6 bases and the V segment lost 6 bases, leaving 12 bases of the junction unmatched. The CDR3 spans 16 residues. In DNA, the CDR3 is TGTGCCAGCAGCCTGACAGGGGGGACGCTCGGTCAGCCCCAGCATTTT. Its protein is CASSLTGGTLGQPQHF.

This clonotype has a handful of counts. The chain links TRBV6-1 to TRBJ1-2, with unresolved D. V dropped 8 bases and J dropped 1 base, with 11 bases sitting between them. There are 13 residues in the CDR3. The V gene's germline CDR1 is MNHNS and CDR2 SASEGT. The CDR3 bases are TGTGCCAGCGTACGGTGGGTTAACTATGGCTACACCTTC. Its translation: CASVRWVNYGYTF.

This clonotype was seen many times. J is TRBJ1-1 and V is TRBV19; TRBD1 matches at 12 bases. This CDR3 is 13 amino acids long. The germline V gene has CDR1 LNHDA and CDR2 SQIVND (reference sequence). The ends lost 10 bases at V and 7 bases at J; junction bases unmatched: 7. The CDR3 DNA sequence: TGTGCCACTTCCGGGACAGGGGGCTTTGAAGCTTTCTTT. Protein product: CATSGTGGFEAFF. The whole variable domain, filled in from reference TRBV19 and TRBJ1-1, reads DGGITQSPKYLFRKEGQNVTLSCEQNLNHDAMYWYRQDPGQGLRLIYYSQIVNDFQKGDIAEGYSVSREKKESFPLTVTSAQKNPTAFYLCATSGTGGFEAFFGQGTRLTVV.

This clonotype was counted a single time. This sequence joins TRBV10-3 and TRBJ2-5; 10 bases agree with TRBD2. There are 17 residues in the CDR3. Germline assignment: CDR1 ENHRY and CDR2 SYGVKD. V lost 0 bases to trimming and J lost 5 bases; unmatched junction nucleotides: 9. CDR3 residues: CAISESRLAGAGETQYF. The CDR3 nucleotides read TGTGCCATCAGTGAGTCGAGGCTAGCGGGGGCCGGGGAGACCCAGTACTTC.